Presented here are 8 T cell receptor beta chains from one specimen sequenced in a study of CD8+CD57+ T cells in acquired aplastic anemia. Profiles of TCR beta VDJ and CDR3 were generated from a genomic DNA template. TCRdb called the reads again in MiXCR, with one record for every CDR3 protein. Of under 200,000 distinct CDR3 sequences in the sample, 45% to 50% were seen once. Patients chosen for sequencing had shown CD8+CD57+ cell expansion by flow cytometry. Sample: sorted CD4+, CD8+, or CD8+CD57+ T cells (not recorded which) from PBMCs. Receptor source: a human donor with aplastic anemia.

V and J are TRBV19 and TRBJ2-7; 7 positions agree with TRBD1. Germline V gene data show CDR1 as LNHDA and CDR2 as SQIVND (reference sequence). The V segment lost 8 bases and the J segment 2 bases; nucleotides outside the gene matches: 15. This CDR3 contains 16 residues. Here the CDR3 reads CASGPYRDREPYEQYF. CDR3 DNA sequence: TGTGCCAGTGGACCGTACCGGGACAGAGAACCCTACGAGCAGTACTTC.

Here the CDR3 reads CASSYGTGDIDTQYF. DNA of the CDR3: TGCGCCAGCAGCTACGGGACAGGGGATATAGATACGCAGTATTTT. The chain employs TRBV5-1 and TRBJ2-3; TRBD1 agrees at 10 bases. The junction had 6 bases not matched to a gene; V was cut back by 3 bases and J by 5 bases. Germline CDR1 and CDR2: SGHRS and YFSETQ. This CDR3 has 15 amino acids. Using reference TRBV5-1 and TRBJ2-3 for the parts outside the CDR3, the full variable domain is KAGVTQTPRYLIKTRGQQVTLSCSPISGHRSVSWYQQTPGQGLQFLFEYFSETQRNKGNFPGRFSGRQFSNSRSEMNVSTLELGDSALYLCASSYGTGDIDTQYFGPGTRLTVL.

The gene calls are TRBV29-1 and TRBJ1-1; D remains unclear. The ends were cut back, 7 bases at V and 1 base at J, with 4 bases in the middle. The CDR3 covers 10 residues. Germline V gives CDR1 SQVTM, CDR2 ANQGSEA. In DNA, the CDR3 is TGCAGCGCTCAGAACACTGAAGCTTTCTTT. This encodes CSAQNTEAFF.

The chain links TRBV19 to TRBJ1-1; 8 positions match TRBD1. From germline, CDR1 is LNHDA and CDR2 SQIVND (reference sequence). Losses at the gene ends were 4 bases for V and 7 bases for J; bases not matched to a gene: 2. This CDR3 contains 12 residues. The CDR3 bases are TGTGCCAGTAGTACCGGGACAGGTGAAGCTTTCTTT. Translated, it gives CASSTGTGEAFF.

Ten or more counts support this clonotype. V and J are TRBV6-5 and TRBJ2-1, with D unclear. Germline V gene sequence: CDR1 MNHEY, CDR2 SVGAGI. Trimming took 5 bases from V and 5 from J, leaving 7 bases between them. The CDR3 extends over 12 amino acids. The CDR3 loop reads CASSRLNNEQFF. CDR3 DNA: TGTGCCAGCAGTCGCCTCAACAATGAGCAGTTCTTC.

With regard to this clonotype: As the CDR3 is not closed by the conserved phenylalanine or tryptophan, this likely results from a read error. This chain joins TRBV4-1 and TRBJ2-5; D assignment may be TRBD1 or TRBD2 (5 bases each). Deletions cut 0 bases from V and 5 bases from J, with 22 bases between. The CDR3 is made up of 18 amino acids. From germline, CDR1 is MGHRA and CDR2 YSYEKL. This CDR3 is CASSQDINSRDRLETQYL. CDR3 DNA sequence: TGCGCCAGCAGCCAAGACATTAATAGCCGGGACCGTTTGGAGACCCAGTACCTC.

This clonotype was counted ten times or more. The CDR3 bases are TGTGCCAGCAGCTTGAGCGGGCAGGATGGGGGCACAGATACGCAGTATTTT. It codes for CASSLSGQDGGTDTQYF. The chain combines TRBV11-3 with TRBJ2-3, with D possibly being TRBD2 (6 bases). V was pared by 3 bases and J by 1 base, with 17 bases between. Germline values: CDR1 SGHNT, CDR2 YENEEA. The CDR3 spans 17 residues.

The genes are TRBV2 and TRBJ2-4; perhaps TRBD1 as D (7 bases). The CDR3 is 15 amino acids. V was shortened by 7 bases and J by 8 bases, with 21 bases between the two germline ends. The germline V gene has CDR1 SNHLY and CDR2 FYNNEI. The CDR3 DNA sequence: TGTGCCAGCACCAAAGGAGGGGGCAGTCGGGACATTCAGTACTTC. Translating gives CASTKGGGSRDIQYF.